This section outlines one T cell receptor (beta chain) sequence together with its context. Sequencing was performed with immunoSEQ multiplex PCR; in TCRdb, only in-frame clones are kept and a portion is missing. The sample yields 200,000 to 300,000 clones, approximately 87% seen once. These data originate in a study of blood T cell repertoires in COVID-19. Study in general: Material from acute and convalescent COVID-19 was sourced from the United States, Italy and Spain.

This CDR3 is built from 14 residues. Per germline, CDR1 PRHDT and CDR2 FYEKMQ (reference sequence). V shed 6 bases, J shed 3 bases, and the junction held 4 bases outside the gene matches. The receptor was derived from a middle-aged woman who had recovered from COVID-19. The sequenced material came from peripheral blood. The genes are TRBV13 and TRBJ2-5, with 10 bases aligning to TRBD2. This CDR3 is CASRSSGGEETQYF. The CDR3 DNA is TGTGCCAGCAGGTCCAGCGGGGGGGAAGAGACCCAGTACTTC.